The following is a T cell receptor beta chain sequence with its context. The data originate from a study of blood T cell repertoires in COVID-19. In the study overall: Donors in the United States, Italy and Spain gave samples during acute or convalescent COVID-19. PBMCs, B-cell-depleted T cells, or T cells were the source of the cDNA or gDNA that made up the material.

From germline, CDR1 is MGHRA and CDR2 YSYEKL. The CDR3 runs 15 residues. V gave up 5 bases and J gave up 2 bases, with 15 bases separating them. The data were produced by immunoSEQ multiplex PCR, yet TCRdb's version contains in-frame clones alone and is incomplete. The sample lists around 74,000 clones, roughly 89% seen once, with 8% to 9.5% in the top ten. The sample was peripheral blood. The chain carries TRBV4-1 and TRBJ2-5; D perhaps matches TRBD2 (5 bases). This clonotype originated in a man under 40 with acute or convalescent COVID-19. Here the CDR3 reads CASSYTAEEQETQYF. The CDR3 bases are TGCGCCAGCAGCTACACAGCGGAGGAACAAGAGACCCAGTACTTC.